This TCR beta chain appears in the sequencing data of a study of T cells after yellow fever vaccination. Germline CDR1 and CDR2: MNHEY and SVGEGT. This CDR3 has 14 residues. V was clipped by 2 bases and J by 10 bases, with 12 bases between them. Overall study findings and caveats: Reappearance after the booster was seen for most primary-vaccination clones, at roughly 96% CD4 and 85% to 90% CD8.

TCRdb passed the 5' RACE reads through MiXCR, listing each CDR3 protein once. The sample has hundreds of thousands of distinct CDR3 sequences; roughly a sixth are singletons. As regards this clonotype: Its antigen remains unidentified.

This chain joins TRBV6-2 or TRBV6-3 and TRBJ1-6, with a tentative D call TRBD1 (6 bases). The sequenced sample was PBMCs, obtained 4 to 5 days after the first yellow fever vaccination. The receptor comes from a young man who received the YFV17D yellow fever vaccine. CDR3 coding DNA: TGTGCCAGCAGTTACAGGACAGTAACGTCACCCCTCCACTTT. It specifies CASSYRTVTSPLHF.